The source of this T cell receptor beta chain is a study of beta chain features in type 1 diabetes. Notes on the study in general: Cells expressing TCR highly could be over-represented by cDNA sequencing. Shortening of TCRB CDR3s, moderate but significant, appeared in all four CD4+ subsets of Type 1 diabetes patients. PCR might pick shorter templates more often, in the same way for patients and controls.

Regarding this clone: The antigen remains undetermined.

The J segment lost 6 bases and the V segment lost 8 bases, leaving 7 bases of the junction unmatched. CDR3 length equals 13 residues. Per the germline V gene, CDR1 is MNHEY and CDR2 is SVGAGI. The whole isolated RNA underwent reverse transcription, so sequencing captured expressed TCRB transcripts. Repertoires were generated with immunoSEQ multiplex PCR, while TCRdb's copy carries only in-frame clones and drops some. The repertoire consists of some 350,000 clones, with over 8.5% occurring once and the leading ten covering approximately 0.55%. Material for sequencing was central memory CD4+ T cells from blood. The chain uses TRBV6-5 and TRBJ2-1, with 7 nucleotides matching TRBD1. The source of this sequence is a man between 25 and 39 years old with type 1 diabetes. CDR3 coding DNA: TGTGCCAGCCGAGACAGGGCGGGCAATGAGCAGTTCTTC. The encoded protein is CASRDRAGNEQFF.